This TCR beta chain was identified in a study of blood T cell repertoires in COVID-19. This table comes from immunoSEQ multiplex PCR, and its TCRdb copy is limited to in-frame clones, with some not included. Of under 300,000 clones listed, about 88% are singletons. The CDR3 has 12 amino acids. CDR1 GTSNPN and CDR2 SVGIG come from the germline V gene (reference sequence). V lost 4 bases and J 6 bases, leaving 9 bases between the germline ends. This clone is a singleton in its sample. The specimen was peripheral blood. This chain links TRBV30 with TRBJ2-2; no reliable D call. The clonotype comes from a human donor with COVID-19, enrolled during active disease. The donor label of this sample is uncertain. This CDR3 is CAWTGSAGELFF. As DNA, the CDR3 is TGTGCCTGGACAGGTTCGGCCGGGGAGCTGTTTTTT.